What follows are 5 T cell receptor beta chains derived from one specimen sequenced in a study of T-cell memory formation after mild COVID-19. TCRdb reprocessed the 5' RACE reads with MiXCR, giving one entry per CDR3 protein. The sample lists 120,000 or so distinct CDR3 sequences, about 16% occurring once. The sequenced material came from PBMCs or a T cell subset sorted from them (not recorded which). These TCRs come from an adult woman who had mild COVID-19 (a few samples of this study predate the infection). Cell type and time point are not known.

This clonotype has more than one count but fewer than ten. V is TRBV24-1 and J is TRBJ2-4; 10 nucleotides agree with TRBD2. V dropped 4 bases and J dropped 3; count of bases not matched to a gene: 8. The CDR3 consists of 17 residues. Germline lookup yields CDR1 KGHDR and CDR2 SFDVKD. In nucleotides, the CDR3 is TGTGCCACCAGTGACAACGGACTAGCGGACCACAAAAACATTCAGTACTTC. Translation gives CATSDNGLADHKNIQYF.

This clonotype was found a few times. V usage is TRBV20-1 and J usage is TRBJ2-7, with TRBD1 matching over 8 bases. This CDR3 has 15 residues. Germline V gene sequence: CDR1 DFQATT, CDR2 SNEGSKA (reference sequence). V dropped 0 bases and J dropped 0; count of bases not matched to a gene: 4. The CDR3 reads CSARDQGAISYEQYF. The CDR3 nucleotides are TGCAGTGCTAGAGACCAGGGGGCGATCTCCTACGAGCAGTACTTC.

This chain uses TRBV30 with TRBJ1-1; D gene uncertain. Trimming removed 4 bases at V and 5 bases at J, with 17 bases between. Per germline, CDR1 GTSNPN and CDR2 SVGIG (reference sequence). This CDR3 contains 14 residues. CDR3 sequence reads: CAWTRRRLVTEAFF. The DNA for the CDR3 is TGTGCCTGGACCCGCAGGCGTTTGGTTACTGAAGCTTTCTTT.

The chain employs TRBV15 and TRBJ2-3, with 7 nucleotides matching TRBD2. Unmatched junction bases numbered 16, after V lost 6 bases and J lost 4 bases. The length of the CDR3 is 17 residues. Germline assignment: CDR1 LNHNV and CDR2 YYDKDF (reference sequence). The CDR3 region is CATSLSYAGVVADTQYF. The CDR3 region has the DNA TGTGCCACCAGTCTCTCGTACGCGGGGGTAGTTGCAGATACGCAGTATTTT.

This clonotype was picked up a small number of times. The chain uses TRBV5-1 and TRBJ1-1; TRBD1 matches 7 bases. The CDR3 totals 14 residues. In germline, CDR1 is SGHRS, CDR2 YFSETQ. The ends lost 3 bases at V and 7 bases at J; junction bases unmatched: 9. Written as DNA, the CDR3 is TGCGCCAGCAGCTGGGGCTACGGGACAGATGAAGCTTTCTTT. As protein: CASSWGYGTDEAFF.